The clone carrying this TCR beta chain has more than one count but fewer than ten. Method: immunoSEQ multiplex PCR; TCRdb's copy keeps in-frame clones and lacks some. The profile shows some 340,000 clones, more than 85% of them singletons. Participants in the exposed group had met a COVID-19 case in the 2 weeks before joining the study. The data were obtained in a study of blood T cell repertoires in COVID-19. V lost 4 bases and J 0 bases, leaving 9 bases between the germline ends. Per the germline V gene, CDR1 is KGHSY and CDR2 is FQNENV. This CDR3 region has 14 residues. This TCR derives from a woman under 40 who had been exposed to COVID-19. The rearrangement joins TRBV16 to TRBJ1-1, with D tentatively TRBD1 (6 bases). The sequenced sample was PBMCs or T cells enriched from blood (not recorded which). The CDR3 here is CASSRTAMNTEAFF. The CDR3 DNA follows: TGTGCCAGCAGCCGGACAGCTATGAACACTGAAGCTTTCTTT.